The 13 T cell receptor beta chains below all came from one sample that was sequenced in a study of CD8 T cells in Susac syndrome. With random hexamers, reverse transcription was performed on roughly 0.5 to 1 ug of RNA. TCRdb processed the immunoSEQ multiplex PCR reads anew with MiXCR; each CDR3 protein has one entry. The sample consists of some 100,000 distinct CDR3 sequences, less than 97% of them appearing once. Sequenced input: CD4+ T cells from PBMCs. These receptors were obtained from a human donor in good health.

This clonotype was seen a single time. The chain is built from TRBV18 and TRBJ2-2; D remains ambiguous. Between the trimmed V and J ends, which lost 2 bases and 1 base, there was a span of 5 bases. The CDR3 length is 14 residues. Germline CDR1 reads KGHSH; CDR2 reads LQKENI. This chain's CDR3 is CASSPTQNTGELFF. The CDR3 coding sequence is TGTGCCAGCTCACCAACACAGAACACCGGGGAGCTGTTTTTT.

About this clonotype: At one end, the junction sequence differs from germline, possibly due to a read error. The CDR3: CASSLSGGAYDQYF. In nucleotides, the CDR3 is TGCGCCAGCAGCTTGAGCGGGGGGGCTTACGATCAGTACTTC. J is TRBJ2-7 and V is TRBV5-1; TRBD2 aligns across 10 bases. CDR1 and CDR2 (germline): SGHRS, YFSETQ. CDR3 length equals 14 residues.

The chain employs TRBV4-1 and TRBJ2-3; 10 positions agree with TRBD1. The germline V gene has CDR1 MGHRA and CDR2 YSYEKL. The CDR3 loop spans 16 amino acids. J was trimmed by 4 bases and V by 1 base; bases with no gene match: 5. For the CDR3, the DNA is TGCGCCAGCAGCCAAGTGGGACAGGGGCGCCCAGATACGCAGTATTTT. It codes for CASSQVGQGRPDTQYF.

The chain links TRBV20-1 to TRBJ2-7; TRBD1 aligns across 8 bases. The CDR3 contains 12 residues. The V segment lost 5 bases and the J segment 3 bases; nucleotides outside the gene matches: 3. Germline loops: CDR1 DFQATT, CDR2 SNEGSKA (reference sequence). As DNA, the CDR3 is TGCAGTGCTCCCAGGGGGCTCTACGAGCAGTACTTC. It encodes CSAPRGLYEQYF.

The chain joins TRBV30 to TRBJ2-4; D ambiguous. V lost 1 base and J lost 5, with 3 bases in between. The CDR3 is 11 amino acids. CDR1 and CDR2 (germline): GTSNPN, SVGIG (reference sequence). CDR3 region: CAWSEENIQYF. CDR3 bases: TGTGCCTGGAGTGAAGAAAACATTCAGTACTTC.

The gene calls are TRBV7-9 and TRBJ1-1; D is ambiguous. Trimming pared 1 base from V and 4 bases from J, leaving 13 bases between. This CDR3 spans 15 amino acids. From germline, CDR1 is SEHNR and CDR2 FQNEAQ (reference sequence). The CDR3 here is CASSLEGSFGTEAFF. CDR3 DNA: TGTGCCAGCAGCTTAGAAGGGAGTTTTGGCACTGAAGCTTTCTTT.

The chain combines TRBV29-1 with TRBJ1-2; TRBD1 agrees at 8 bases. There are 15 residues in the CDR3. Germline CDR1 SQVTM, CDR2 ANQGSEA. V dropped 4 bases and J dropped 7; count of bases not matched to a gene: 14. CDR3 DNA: TGCAGCGTTGGGACCCCGACAGGGGAAAATCGTGGCTACACCTTC. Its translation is CSVGTPTGENRGYTF.

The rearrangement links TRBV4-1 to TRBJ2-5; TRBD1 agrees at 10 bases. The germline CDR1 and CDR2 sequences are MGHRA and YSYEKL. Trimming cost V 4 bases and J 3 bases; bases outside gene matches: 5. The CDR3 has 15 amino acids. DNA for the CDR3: TGCGCCAGCAGCCCCCCCGGGACAGGGGAAGAGACCCAGTACTTC. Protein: CASSPPGTGEETQYF.

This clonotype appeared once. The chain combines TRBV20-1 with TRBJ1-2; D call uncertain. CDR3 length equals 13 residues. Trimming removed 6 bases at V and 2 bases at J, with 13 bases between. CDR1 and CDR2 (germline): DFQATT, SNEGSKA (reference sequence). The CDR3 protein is CSAVLDLNYGYTF. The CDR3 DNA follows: TGCAGTGCCGTACTGGATCTCAACTATGGCTACACCTTC.

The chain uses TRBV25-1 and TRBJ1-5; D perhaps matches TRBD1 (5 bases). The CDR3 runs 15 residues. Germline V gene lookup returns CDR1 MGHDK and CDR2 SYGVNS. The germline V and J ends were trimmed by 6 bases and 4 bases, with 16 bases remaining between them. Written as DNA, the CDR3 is TGTGCCAGCAGGGGGGGTGGCACCGGGAATCAGCCCCAGCATTTT. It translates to CASRGGGTGNQPQHF.

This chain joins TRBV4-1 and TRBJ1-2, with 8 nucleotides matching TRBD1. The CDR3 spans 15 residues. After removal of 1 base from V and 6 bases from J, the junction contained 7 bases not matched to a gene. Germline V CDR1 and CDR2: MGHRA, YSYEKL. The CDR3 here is CASSQGGQGYDGYTF. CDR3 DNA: TGCGCCAGCAGCCAAGGAGGACAGGGATACGATGGCTACACCTTC.

The CDR3 DNA is TGTGCCAGCGGACCAGGGGGTGCAGATACGCAGTATTTT. It is translated as CASGPGGADTQYF. V usage is TRBV11-2 and J usage is TRBJ2-3, with TRBD1 matching 7 bases. The V gene's germline CDR1 is SGHAT and CDR2 FQNNGV. The junction had 6 bases not matched to a gene; V was cut back by 8 bases and J by 4 bases. The CDR3 length is 13 residues.

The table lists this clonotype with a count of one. The CDR3 region has the DNA TGCAGCGTTGAAGATCGGGACCGAGCTGAAGCTTTCTTT. Translated: CSVEDRDRAEAFF. The chain links TRBV29-1 to TRBJ1-1; possible D gene TRBD1, 5 bases. CDR1 is SQVTM and CDR2 is ANQGSEA in the germline V gene. The CDR3 runs 13 residues. V lost 0 bases, J lost 6 bases, and 11 bases lay in between.